Each of the 27 T cell receptor beta chains below was sequenced from the same sample in a study of cytomegalovirus exposure and HLA in healthy donors. Primers: 60 Vbeta forward and 13 Jbeta reverse. Measured with immunoSEQ multiplex PCR; TCRdb has only the in-frame clones, and not every one. The data contain around 170,000 clones, 75% to 90% of them singletons. The specimen was PBMCs. These receptors all come from a woman aged 45-60 years in good health and CMV-seropositive.

The CDR3 loop reads CASSYTSGTNTGELFF. The CDR3 region has the DNA TGTGCCAGCAGCTATACTAGCGGGACGAACACCGGGGAGCTGTTTTTT. This chain connects TRBV7-8 to TRBJ2-2, with TRBD2 matching 10 bases. The V and J ends lost 4 bases and 0 bases, in that order; junction bases with no gene match: 2. This CDR3 contains 16 residues. Germline-derived CDR1 and CDR2 are SGHVS and FQNEAQ.

This chain connects TRBV28 to TRBJ2-5; 9 bases agree with TRBD2. V lost 3 bases to trimming and J lost 2 bases; unmatched junction nucleotides: 4. The CDR3 contains 15 residues. Germline V gene data show CDR1 as MDHEN and CDR2 as SYDVKM. CDR3 amino acids: CASSLSGGKQETQYF. As DNA, the CDR3 is TGTGCCAGCAGTTTGAGCGGGGGGAAACAAGAGACCCAGTACTTC.

This clone was found a few times. The chain uses TRBV6-1 and TRBJ2-5, with 9 bases lining up with TRBD1. The CDR3 sequence is 15 residues long. Trimming at V came to 2 bases and at J to 4 bases, leaving 5 bases not matched to a gene. From germline, CDR1 is MNHNS and CDR2 SASEGT. The CDR3: CASSESGTGLETQYF. DNA of the CDR3: TGTGCCAGCAGTGAATCGGGGACAGGGTTAGAGACCCAGTACTTC.

The chain is built from TRBV4-2 and TRBJ2-3, with a tentative D call TRBD2 (5 bases). The germline V gene has CDR1 LGHNA and CDR2 YNFKEQ. Deletions cut 4 bases from V and 7 bases from J, with 21 bases between. This CDR3 comprises 16 residues. The CDR3 loop is CASSPSVRERTNTQYF. The CDR3 coding sequence is TGTGCCAGCAGCCCCTCGGTGAGGGAACGCACCAATACGCAGTATTTT.

This chain connects TRBV7-2 to TRBJ2-3; a possible D gene is TRBD2 (5 bases). V was shortened by 8 bases and J by 0 bases, with 9 bases between the two germline ends. The germline CDR1 and CDR2 sequences are SGHTA and FQGNSA. This CDR3 is 13 amino acids long. CDR3 protein: CASFGVSTDTQYF. The CDR3, as DNA: TGTGCCAGCTTCGGGGTTAGCACAGATACGCAGTATTTT.

Only one count was recorded for this clone. The chain recombines TRBV14 with TRBJ2-1; the D gene is possibly TRBD1 (6 bases). The V and J ends lost 1 base and 1 base respectively, with 11 bases between them. The length of the CDR3 is 16 residues. CDR1 is SGHDN and CDR2 is FVKESK in the germline V gene. The CDR3: CASSQGRQGSYNEQFF. For the CDR3, the DNA is TGTGCCAGCAGCCAAGGGCGGCAGGGGTCCTACAATGAGCAGTTCTTC.

CDR3 region: CASREQWGGGEKLFF. For the CDR3, the DNA is TGTGCCAGCAGGGAACAATGGGGAGGCGGTGAAAAACTGTTTTTT. The V and J genes are TRBV27 and TRBJ1-4; D uncertain. Germline V lookup: CDR1 MNHEY, CDR2 SMNVEV (reference sequence). The CDR3 contains 15 residues. Trimming shortened V by 6 bases and J by 7 bases, and 18 bases separated the two germline ends. Supplemented by reference TRBV27 and TRBJ1-4, the full variable domain reads EAQVTQNPRYLITVTGKKLTVTCSQNMNHEYMSWYRQDPGLGLRQIYYSMNVEVTDKGDVPEGYKVSRKEKRNFPLILESPSPNQTSLYFCASREQWGGGEKLFFGSGTQLSVL.

This chain links TRBV6-6 with TRBJ1-1, with 8 bases that match TRBD1. The germline CDR1 and CDR2 sequences are MNHNY and SVGAGI (reference sequence). V shed 6 bases, J shed 3 bases, and the junction held 3 bases outside the gene matches. The CDR3 sequence is 13 residues long. CDR3 sequence: CASSRQGYTEAFF. CDR3 in DNA: TGTGCCAGCAGCCGACAGGGGTACACTGAAGCTTTCTTT.

The chain couples TRBV5-6 to TRBJ2-5; TRBD2 matches 14 bases. Germline V lookup: CDR1 SGHDT, CDR2 YYEEEE. CDR3 length: 16 residues. After removal of 3 bases from V and 5 bases from J, the junction contained 6 bases not matched to a gene. The CDR3 DNA reads TGTGCCAGCAGCTCTTCGACTAGCGGGGGGGCGGAGACCCAGTACTTC. Protein product: CASSSSTSGGAETQYF. Based on the CDR3 plus reference TRBV5-6 and TRBJ2-5, the full variable domain is DAGVTQSPTHLIKTRGQQVTLRCSPKSGHDTVSWYQQALGQGPQFIFQYYEEEERQRGNFPDRFSGHQFPNYSSELNVNALLLGDSALYLCASSSSTSGGAETQYFGPGTRLLVL.

The chain carries TRBV10-3 and TRBJ2-1; 10 bases line up with TRBD2. After removal of 2 bases from V and 5 bases from J, the junction contained 6 bases not matched to a gene. From germline, CDR1 is ENHRY and CDR2 SYGVKD. This CDR3 has 16 residues. This CDR3 is CAISEQAGTSDNEQFF. As DNA, the CDR3 is TGTGCCATCAGTGAGCAGGCTGGGACTAGCGACAATGAGCAGTTCTTC.

V and J are TRBV18 and TRBJ1-1, with TRBD1 matching over 7 bases. The V and J ends lost 8 bases and 8 bases, in that order; junction bases with no gene match: 5. Germline CDR1 is KGHSH and CDR2 is LQKENI. CDR3 length equals 11 residues. The CDR3 DNA reads TGTGCCAGCGGACAGGACAGGGAAGCTTTCTTT. The encoded protein is CASGQDREAFF.

This clone turned up a few times. The chain combines TRBV4-2 with TRBJ2-3; a possible D gene is TRBD2 (5 bases). The V end was cut by 5 bases, the J end by 0 bases, with 12 bases between. Germline V gives CDR1 LGHNA, CDR2 YNFKEQ. The CDR3 spans 15 residues. The DNA of the CDR3 is TGTGCCAGCAGCTCAGCGGCTACAAGCACAGATACGCAGTATTTT. Its protein is CASSSAATSTDTQYF.

V gene TRBV2 combines with J gene TRBJ1-6, with D tentatively TRBD1 (5 bases). CDR1 is SNHLY and CDR2 is FYNNEI in the germline V gene. The CDR3 totals 15 residues. V was shortened by 8 bases and J by 1 base, with 12 bases between the two germline ends. The CDR3 region has the DNA TGTGCCAGCTCGACAGACGAATCCTATAATTCACCCCTCCACTTT. Its protein product is CASSTDESYNSPLHF. Drawing the rest from reference TRBV2 and TRBJ1-6, the complete variable domain is EPEVTQTPSHQVTQMGQEVILRCVPISNHLYFYWYRQILGQKVEFLVSFYNNEISEKSEIFDDQFSVERPDGSNFTLKIRSTKLEDSAMYFCASSTDESYNSPLHFGNGTRLTVT.

V and J are TRBV15 and TRBJ1-2; 10 bases are shared with TRBD1. Trimming cost V 2 bases and J 7 bases; bases outside gene matches: 4. CDR3 length equals 14 residues. The V gene's germline CDR1 is LNHNV and CDR2 YYDKDF (reference sequence). The CDR3 sequence: CATSRTRQGAGYTF. In nucleotides, the CDR3 is TGTGCCACCAGCAGAACAAGACAGGGGGCTGGCTACACCTTC.

J is TRBJ2-3 and V is TRBV5-4; 12 nucleotides agree with TRBD2. V lost 3 bases to trimming and J lost 6 bases; unmatched junction nucleotides: 2. Germline V lookup: CDR1 SGHNT, CDR2 YYREEE (reference sequence). The CDR3 runs 14 residues. The CDR3: CASSSGTSGDTQYF. Written as DNA, the CDR3 is TGTGCCAGCAGCTCCGGGACTAGCGGGGATACGCAGTATTTT.

J is TRBJ1-2 and V is TRBV10-3; 8 bases line up with TRBD1. The CDR3 is made up of 15 amino acids. V was clipped by 2 bases and J by 2 bases; unmatched bases: 4. Germline-derived CDR1 and CDR2 are ENHRY and SYGVKD. This CDR3 is CAISEGQGRNYGYTF. The CDR3 DNA follows: TGTGCCATCAGTGAGGGACAGGGCCGAAACTATGGCTACACCTTC.

This chain uses TRBV19 with TRBJ2-7, with 9 bases matching TRBD1. Germline CDR1 LNHDA, CDR2 SQIVND (reference sequence). This CDR3 is built from 15 residues. V lost 4 bases, J lost 4 bases, and 8 bases stayed unmatched. In DNA form, the CDR3 reads TGTGCCAGTAGTACCGCCGGGACAGGGCAGTACGAGCAGTACTTC. It translates to CASSTAGTGQYEQYF.

This sequence joins TRBV4-1 and TRBJ1-5; 9 bases map to TRBD1. The CDR3 contains 18 residues. V trimming: 0 bases; J trimming: 0 bases; junction bases outside the gene matches: 6. Looked up from germline, CDR1 is MGHRA and CDR2 is YSYEKL. CDR3 loop: CASSQEGTGSYSNQPQHF. CDR3 nucleotide sequence: TGCGCCAGCAGCCAAGAGGGGACAGGGAGCTATAGCAATCAGCCCCAGCATTTT.

The CDR3 loop reads CASSLGSGEGDTEAFF. CDR3 coding DNA: TGTGCCAGCAGCTTAGGCTCAGGGGAAGGGGACACTGAAGCTTTCTTT. This sequence joins TRBV11-3 and TRBJ1-1, with D perhaps TRBD1 (6 bases). There are 16 residues in the CDR3. The germline CDR1 and CDR2 sequences are SGHNT and YENEEA. V was trimmed by 1 base and J by 3 bases, leaving 15 bases between them.

The V gene is TRBV25-1, the J gene TRBJ1-1; D uncertain. Trimming left V 7 bases short and J 4 bases short, with 13 bases between. The germline CDR1 and CDR2 sequences are MGHDK and SYGVNS. This CDR3 is 13 amino acids long. The chain's CDR3 is CASKRQAGTEAFF. The DNA for the CDR3 is TGTGCCAGCAAAAGGCAGGCGGGCACTGAAGCTTTCTTT.

The chain recombines TRBV27 with TRBJ2-1; TRBD2 aligns across 8 bases. Looked up from germline, CDR1 is MNHEY and CDR2 is SMNVEV (reference sequence). V shed 3 bases and J 7 bases; nucleotides not matched to a gene: 8. This CDR3 is built from 15 residues. CDR3 residues: CASSLVLAAPNEQFF. The DNA for the CDR3 is TGTGCCAGCAGTTTGGTACTAGCGGCGCCAAATGAGCAGTTCTTC.

CDR3 amino acids: CASSLDGGSYNEQFF. DNA of the CDR3: TGTGCCAGCAGCTTAGACGGGGGCTCCTACAATGAGCAGTTCTTC. The V and J genes are TRBV11-2 and TRBJ2-1, with D possibly matching TRBD2 (6 bases). The germline V and J ends were trimmed by 0 bases and 0 bases, with 6 bases remaining between them. CDR3 length: 15 residues. Germline CDR1 and CDR2: SGHAT and FQNNGV.

This clone was picked up a small number of times. This chain joins TRBV5-1 and TRBJ1-2; the D gene is possibly TRBD1 (5 bases). Trimming took off 4 bases at V and 7 bases at J, with 14 bases between the two ends. This CDR3 has 13 amino acids. CDR1 is SGHRS and CDR2 is YFSETQ in the germline V gene. CDR3 in DNA: TGCGCCAGCAGCCGCACGGGGGAGATTGGCTACACCTTC. As protein: CASSRTGEIGYTF.

The DNA of the CDR3 is TGTGCCAGCAGCTTAGTCCGTACTGAAGCTTTCTTT. This encodes CASSLVRTEAFF. The J gene is TRBJ1-1, the V gene TRBV11-2; D is undetermined. Germline V gene sequence: CDR1 SGHAT, CDR2 FQNNGV. Trimming stripped 1 base from V and 5 bases from J, with 5 bases between. This CDR3 region has 12 residues.

The chain employs TRBV15 and TRBJ2-2; TRBD1 agrees at 8 bases. The germline CDR1 and CDR2 sequences are LNHNV and YYDKDF (reference sequence). The CDR3 covers 14 residues. V was clipped by 6 bases and J by 8 bases; unmatched bases: 8. In DNA, the CDR3 is TGTGCCACCAGAAGGACAGGGCGGACTGGGGAGCTGTTTTTT. Translated: CATRRTGRTGELFF.

J is TRBJ2-5 and V is TRBV9; 10 positions agree with TRBD2. The germline CDR1 and CDR2 sequences are SGDLS and YYNGEE. The junction had 4 bases not matched to a gene; V was cut back by 0 bases and J by 2 bases. The CDR3 runs to 16 residues. In nucleotides, the CDR3 is TGTGCCAGCAGCGTAGGAGCGGGGGGGCGACAAGAGACCCAGTACTTC. Translating it yields CASSVGAGGRQETQYF.

The rearrangement uses TRBV11-2 and TRBJ2-2, with no clear D. CDR1 is SGHAT and CDR2 is FQNNGV in the germline V gene. The V end was cut by 1 base, the J end by 6 bases, with 9 bases between. The CDR3 spans 14 residues. The CDR3 coding sequence is TGTGCCAGCAGCTTAGTAGGTGCGGCCGGGGAGCTGTTTTTT. Amino acid sequence: CASSLVGAAGELFF.